This T cell receptor (beta chain) stems from a study of blood T cell repertoires in COVID-19. At the level of the study: Acute and convalescent COVID-19 specimens originated in the United States, Italy and Spain. PBMCs, B-cell-depleted T cells, or T cells were the source of the cDNA or gDNA that made up the material.

Germline V gene sequence: CDR1 ENHRY, CDR2 SYGVKD. The CDR3 contains 16 residues. Unmatched junction bases numbered 6, after V lost 7 bases and J lost 0 bases. As processed by the authors: By means of reference gene primer amplification, nucleated cell counts were estimated. Profiled with immunoSEQ multiplex PCR; TCRdb holds only in-frame clones, not every one. Clone size and V and J calls were adopted from that table, with D and trimming inferred from the DNA. The sample lists some 15,000 clones; approximately 88% were seen once. The sequencing sample was made of peripheral blood. The TCR sequence derives from a human donor in a cohort sampled during active COVID-19. The chain combines TRBV10-3 with TRBJ2-1; the match to TRBD2 covers 10 bases. CDR3 residues: CAITRTSGSSYNEQFF. DNA for the CDR3: TGTGCCATCACCCGGACTAGCGGAAGCTCCTACAATGAGCAGTTCTTC.